A single sample gave rise to the 11 T cell receptor beta chains below, sequenced in a study of T cell repertoires in cytomegalovirus infection. TCRdb processed the reads anew with MiXCR; each CDR3 protein has one entry. The sample shows about 250,000 distinct CDR3 sequences, approximately 15% of them seen only once. The sample was CD8+ T cells from PBMCs. The receptors originated from a human donor in good health (CMV status not recorded). Some clones in this sample may be carry-over from other donors' samples.

CDR3 sequence (DNA): TGTGCCAGCAGCGCTTCTCAGGGGGCCTACGAGCAGTACTTC. Its protein is CASSASQGAYEQYF. J is TRBJ2-7 and V is TRBV5-4, with 7 bases aligning to TRBD1. Trimming cost V 4 bases and J 2 bases; bases outside gene matches: 6. Germline CDR1 reads SGHNT; CDR2 reads YYREEE (reference sequence). The CDR3 consists of 14 residues.

This clonotype was recorded only once. The J gene is TRBJ2-1, the V gene TRBV5-1, with 8 bases aligning to TRBD2. The V segment lost 2 bases and the J segment 8 bases; nucleotides outside the gene matches: 9. CDR1 and CDR2 (germline): SGHRS, YFSETQ. The CDR3 spans 15 residues. Here the CDR3 reads CASSLEGLDLDEQFF. The DNA of the CDR3 is TGCGCCAGCAGCTTAGAGGGACTAGATCTCGATGAGCAGTTCTTC.

The table lists this clonotype with many counts. This chain joins TRBV6-5 and TRBJ2-2; TRBD1 matches 8 bases. This CDR3 comprises 19 residues. Per the germline V gene, CDR1 is MNHEY and CDR2 is SVGAGI. J lost 4 bases, V lost 6 bases, and 19 bases had no gene match. CDR3 in amino acids: CASRPDTRMQGAVTGELFF. In DNA form, the CDR3 reads TGTGCCAGCAGACCCGACACGAGAATGCAGGGGGCCGTCACCGGGGAGCTGTTTTTT.

In this sample, this clonotype turned up a few times. The chain is built from TRBV6-1 and TRBJ1-5; 10 nucleotides agree with TRBD1. The CDR3 loop spans 15 amino acids. The V gene end was trimmed by 5 bases and the J gene end by 7 bases; junction bases not matched to a gene: 8. CDR1 and CDR2 (germline): MNHNS, SASEGT. CDR3 sequence (DNA): TGTGCCAGCAGTAGGGACAGGGGATCGAGACAGCCCCAGCATTTT. Translated, it gives CASSRDRGSRQPQHF.

A single count supports this clonotype. Likely a read error: the CDR3 ends without its conserved phenylalanine or tryptophan. This rearrangement joins TRBV25-1 to TRBJ2-1; D remains unclear. This CDR3 spans 15 amino acids. CDR1 and CDR2 (germline): MGHDK, SYGVNS. V dropped 1 base and J dropped 6 bases, with 13 bases sitting between them. The CDR3 loop reads CASSEFLNGVNEQFL. CDR3 nucleotide sequence: TGTGCCAGCAGTGAATTTCTGAATGGGGTCAATGAGCAGTTCCTC.

This clonotype has ten or more counts. J is TRBJ2-3 and V is TRBV7-9; the D gene is possibly TRBD1 (6 bases). This CDR3 has 17 amino acids. Trimming left V 2 bases short and J 1 base short, with 16 bases between. Germline CDR1 and CDR2: SEHNR and FQNEAQ (reference sequence). Here the CDR3 reads CASSLLPHRDGTDTQYF. The CDR3 DNA follows: TGTGCCAGCAGCTTACTCCCCCACAGGGATGGCACAGATACGCAGTATTTT. Based on the CDR3 plus reference TRBV7-9 and TRBJ2-3, the full variable domain is DTGVSQNPRHKITKRGQNVTFRCDPISEHNRLYWYRQTLGQGPEFLTYFQNEAQLEKSRLLSDRFSAERPKGSFSTLEIQRTEQGDSAMYLCASSLLPHRDGTDTQYFGPGTRLTVL.

This clonotype has only a few counts. The chain has TRBV12-3 or TRBV12-4 and TRBJ1-1; D unresolved. Between the trimmed V and J ends, which lost 1 base and 3 bases, there was a span of 12 bases. The CDR3 is 15 residues long. CDR3 residues: CASSLVGVWDTEAFF. The CDR3 DNA is TGTGCCAGCAGTTTAGTTGGGGTGTGGGACACTGAAGCTTTCTTT.

The rearrangement links TRBV5-1 to TRBJ2-2, with a weak D call TRBD1 (6 bases). The CDR3 covers 15 residues. Germline V gene sequence: CDR1 SGHRS, CDR2 YFSETQ. Trimming cost V 2 bases and J 5 bases, with 13 bases left between them. As DNA, the CDR3 is TGCGCCAGCAGCTTTGGACAACAGGGTACCGGGGAGCTGTTTTTT. Protein: CASSFGQQGTGELFF.

The chain links TRBV19 to TRBJ2-5; 9 bases agree with TRBD1. The CDR3 is 15 residues long. Unmatched junction bases numbered 6, after V lost 5 bases and J lost 2 bases. Per the germline V gene, CDR1 is LNHDA and CDR2 is SQIVND (reference sequence). CDR3 in amino acids: CASSADRGTQETQYF. CDR3 DNA sequence: TGTGCCAGTAGTGCGGACAGGGGAACGCAAGAGACCCAGTACTTC.

The CDR3 DNA reads TGTGCCAGCCACAGAATTTCCACCGGGGAGCTGTTTTTT. The encoded protein is CASHRISTGELFF. The chain joins TRBV3-1 to TRBJ2-2; D uncertain. V lost 8 bases, J lost 4 bases, and 11 bases lay in between. The CDR3 is made up of 13 amino acids. Germline V gene lookup returns CDR1 LGHDT and CDR2 YNNKEL (reference sequence).

V is TRBV20-1 and J is TRBJ2-3; the D gene could be TRBD1 or TRBD2 (5 bases each). The CDR3 totals 16 residues. V was cut by 0 bases and J by 0 bases, with 13 bases left in between. From germline, CDR1 is DFQATT and CDR2 SNEGSKA (reference sequence). This CDR3 is CSARDLFGTSTDTQYF. DNA for the CDR3: TGCAGTGCTAGAGATCTTTTCGGGACCAGCACAGATACGCAGTATTTT.